The present T cell receptor beta chain was sequenced within a study of T cell responses to AZD1222 COVID-19 vaccine. V dropped 4 bases and J dropped 6 bases, with 16 bases sitting between them. The CDR3 sequence is 14 residues long. Germline assignment: CDR1 SEHNR and CDR2 FQNEAQ (reference sequence). The data were produced by immunoSEQ multiplex PCR, yet TCRdb's version contains in-frame clones alone and is incomplete. The sample includes some 30,000 clones, 65% to 90% of them seen just once. The chain carries TRBV7-9 and TRBJ2-7, with D perhaps assigned TRBD1 or TRBD2 (5 bases each). The TCR was taken from an adult who received the AZD1222 COVID-19 vaccine. The sample consisted of peripheral blood, taken 28 days after the second AZD1222 dose. The CDR3 loop reads CASSSARGGSEQYF. The CDR3 DNA is TGTGCCAGCAGCTCCGCGAGGGGCGGCTCCGAGCAGTACTTC.